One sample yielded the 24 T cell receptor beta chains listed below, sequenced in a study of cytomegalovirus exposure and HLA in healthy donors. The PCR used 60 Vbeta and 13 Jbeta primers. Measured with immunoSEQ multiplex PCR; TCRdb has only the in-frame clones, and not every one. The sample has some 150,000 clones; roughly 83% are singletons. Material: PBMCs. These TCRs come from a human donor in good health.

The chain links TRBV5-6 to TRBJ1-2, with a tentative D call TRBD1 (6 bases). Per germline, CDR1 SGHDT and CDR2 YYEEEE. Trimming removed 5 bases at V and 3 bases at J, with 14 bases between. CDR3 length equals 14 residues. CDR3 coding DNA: TGTGCCAGCAGATTCCGAGGGGGAGACTATGGCTACACCTTC. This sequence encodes CASRFRGGDYGYTF.

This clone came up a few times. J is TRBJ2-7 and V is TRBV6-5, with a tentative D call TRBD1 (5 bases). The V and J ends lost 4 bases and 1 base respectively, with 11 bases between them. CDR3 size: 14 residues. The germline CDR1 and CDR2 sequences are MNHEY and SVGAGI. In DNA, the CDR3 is TGTGCCAGCAGTTGGGGCGGCAGATCCTACGAGCAGTACTTC. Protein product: CASSWGGRSYEQYF.

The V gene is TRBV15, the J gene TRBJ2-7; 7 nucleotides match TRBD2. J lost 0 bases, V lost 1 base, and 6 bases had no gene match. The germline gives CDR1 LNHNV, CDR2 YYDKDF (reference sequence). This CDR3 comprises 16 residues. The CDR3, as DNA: TGTGCCACCAGCAGAGGGGGGGGTATAAGCTCCTACGAGCAGTACTTC. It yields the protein CATSRGGGISSYEQYF.

The CDR3 sequence: CASSMSDAGGYTF. Written as DNA, the CDR3 is TGTGCCAGTAGTATGTCAGACGCAGGTGGCTACACCTTC. This chain connects TRBV19 to TRBJ1-2; no firm D call. The germline V gene encodes CDR1 LNHDA and CDR2 SQIVND (reference sequence). The CDR3 extends over 13 amino acids. V was cut by 3 bases and J by 7 bases, with 12 bases left in between.

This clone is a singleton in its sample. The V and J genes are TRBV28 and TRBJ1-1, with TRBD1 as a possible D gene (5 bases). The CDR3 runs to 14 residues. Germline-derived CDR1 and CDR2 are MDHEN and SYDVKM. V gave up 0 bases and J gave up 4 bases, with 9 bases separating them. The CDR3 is CASSLWQGGTEAFF. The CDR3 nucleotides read TGTGCCAGCAGTTTATGGCAGGGAGGCACTGAAGCTTTCTTT. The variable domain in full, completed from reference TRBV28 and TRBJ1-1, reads DVKVTQSSRYLVKRTGEKVFLECVQDMDHENMFWYRQDPGLGLRLIYFSYDVKMKEKGDIPEGYSVSREKKERFSLILESASTNQTSMYLCASSLWQGGTEAFFGQGTRLTVV.

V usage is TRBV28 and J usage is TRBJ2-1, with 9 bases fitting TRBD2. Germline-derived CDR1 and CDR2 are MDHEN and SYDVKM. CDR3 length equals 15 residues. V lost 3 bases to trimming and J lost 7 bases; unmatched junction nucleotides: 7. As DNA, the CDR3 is TGTGCCAGCAGTTTTTCGCGGGAGGGCCTGAATGAGCAGTTCTTC. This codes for CASSFSREGLNEQFF.

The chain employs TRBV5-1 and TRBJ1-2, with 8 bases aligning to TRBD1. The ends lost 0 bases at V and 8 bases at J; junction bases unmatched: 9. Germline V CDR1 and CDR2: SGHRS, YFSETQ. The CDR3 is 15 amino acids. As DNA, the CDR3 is TGCGCCAGCAGCTTGGCGGCAGGGGGCGCCCGGGGCTACACCTTC. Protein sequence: CASSLAAGGARGYTF.

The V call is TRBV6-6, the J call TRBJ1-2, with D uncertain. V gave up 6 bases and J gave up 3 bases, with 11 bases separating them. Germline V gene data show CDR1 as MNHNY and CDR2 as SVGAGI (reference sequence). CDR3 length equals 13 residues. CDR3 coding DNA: TGTGCCAGCAGCCTCGACGGGGACTATGGCTACACCTTC. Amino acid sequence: CASSLDGDYGYTF.

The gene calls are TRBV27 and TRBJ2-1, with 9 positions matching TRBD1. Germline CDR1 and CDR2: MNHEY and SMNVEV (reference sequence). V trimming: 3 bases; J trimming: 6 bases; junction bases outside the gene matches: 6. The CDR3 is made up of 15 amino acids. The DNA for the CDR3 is TGTGCCAGCAGTTTGGGACAGGGAATATTCAATGAGCAGTTCTTC. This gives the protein CASSLGQGIFNEQFF.

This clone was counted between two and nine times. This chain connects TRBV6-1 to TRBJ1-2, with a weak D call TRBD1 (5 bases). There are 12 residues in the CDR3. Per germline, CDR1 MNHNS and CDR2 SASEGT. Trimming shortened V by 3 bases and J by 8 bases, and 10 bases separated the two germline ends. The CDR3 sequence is CASSDRPGGYTF. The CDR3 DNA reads TGTGCCAGCAGTGACAGGCCAGGGGGCTACACCTTC.

The CDR3 nucleotides are TGTGCCAGCAGCAACGGGGGGGATACGCAGTATTTT. Protein sequence: CASSNGGDTQYF. V is TRBV28 and J is TRBJ2-3; 7 bases map to TRBD2. This CDR3 is built from 12 residues. Germline CDR1 is MDHEN and CDR2 is SYDVKM. The V segment lost 6 bases and the J segment 6 bases; nucleotides outside the gene matches: 3.

CDR3 DNA sequence: TGTGCCAGCAGCTCACAGAAGACCGGGACTATCACCTACAATGAGCAGTTCTTC. Amino acids: CASSSQKTGTITYNEQFF. The genes are TRBV7-3 and TRBJ2-1; 7 positions agree with TRBD2. The germline V gene encodes CDR1 SGHTA and CDR2 FQGTGA. The V and J ends lost 4 bases and 2 bases, in that order; junction bases with no gene match: 14. The CDR3 totals 18 residues.

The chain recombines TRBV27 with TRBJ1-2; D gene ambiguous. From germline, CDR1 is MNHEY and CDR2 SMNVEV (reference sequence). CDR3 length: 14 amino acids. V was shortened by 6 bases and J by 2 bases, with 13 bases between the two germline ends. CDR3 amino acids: CASSPTFTNYGYTF. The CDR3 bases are TGTGCCAGCAGCCCGACATTTACCAACTATGGCTACACCTTC.

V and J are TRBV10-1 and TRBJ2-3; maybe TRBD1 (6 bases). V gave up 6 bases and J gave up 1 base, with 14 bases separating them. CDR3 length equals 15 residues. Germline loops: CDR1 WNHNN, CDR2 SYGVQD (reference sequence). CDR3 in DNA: TGCGCCAGCAGCGCAGCTGCAGGGGGCACAGATACGCAGTATTTT. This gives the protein CASSAAAGGTDTQYF.

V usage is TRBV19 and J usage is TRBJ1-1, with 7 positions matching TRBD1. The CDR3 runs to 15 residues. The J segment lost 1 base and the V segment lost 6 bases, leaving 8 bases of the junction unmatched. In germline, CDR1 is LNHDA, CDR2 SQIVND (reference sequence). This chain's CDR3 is CASRWLDRANTEAFF. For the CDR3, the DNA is TGTGCCAGTAGGTGGCTTGACAGGGCGAACACTGAAGCTTTCTTT.

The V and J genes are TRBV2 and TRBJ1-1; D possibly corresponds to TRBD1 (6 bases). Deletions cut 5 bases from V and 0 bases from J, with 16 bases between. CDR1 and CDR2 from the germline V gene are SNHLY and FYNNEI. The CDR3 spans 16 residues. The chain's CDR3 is CASSPPGAAMNTEAFF. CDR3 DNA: TGTGCCAGCAGTCCACCAGGGGCAGCGATGAACACTGAAGCTTTCTTT.

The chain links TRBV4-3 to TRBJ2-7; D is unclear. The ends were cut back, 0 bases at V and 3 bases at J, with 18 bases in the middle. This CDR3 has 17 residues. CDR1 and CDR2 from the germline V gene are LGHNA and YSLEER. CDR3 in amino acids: CASSQEAPASLVYEQYF. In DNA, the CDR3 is TGCGCCAGCAGCCAAGAAGCCCCGGCTTCGCTAGTCTACGAGCAGTACTTC.

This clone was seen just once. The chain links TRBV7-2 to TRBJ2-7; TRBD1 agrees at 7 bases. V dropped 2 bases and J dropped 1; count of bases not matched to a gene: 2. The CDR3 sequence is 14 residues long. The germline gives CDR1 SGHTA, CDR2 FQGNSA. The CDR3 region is CASSLKQGSYEQYF. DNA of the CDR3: TGTGCCAGCAGCTTAAAACAGGGGTCCTACGAGCAGTACTTC.

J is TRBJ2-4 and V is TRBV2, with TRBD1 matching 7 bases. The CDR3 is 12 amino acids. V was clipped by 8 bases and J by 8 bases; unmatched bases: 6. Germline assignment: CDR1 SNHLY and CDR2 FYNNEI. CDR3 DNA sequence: TGTGCCAGCGGAGAACAGGGGTACATTCAGTACTTC. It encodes CASGEQGYIQYF.

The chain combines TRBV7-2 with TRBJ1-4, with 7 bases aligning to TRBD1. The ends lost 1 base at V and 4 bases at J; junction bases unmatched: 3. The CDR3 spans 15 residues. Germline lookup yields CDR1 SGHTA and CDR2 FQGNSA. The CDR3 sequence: CASSLVGQSNEKLFF. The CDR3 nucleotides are TGTGCCAGCAGCTTAGTGGGACAGAGTAATGAAAAACTGTTTTTT. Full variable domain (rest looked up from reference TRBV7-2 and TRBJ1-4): GAGVSQSPSNKVTEKGKDVELRCDPISGHTALYWYRQSLGQGLEFLIYFQGNSAPDKSGLPSDRFSAERTGGSVSTLTIQRTQQEDSAVYLCASSLVGQSNEKLFFGSGTQLSVL.

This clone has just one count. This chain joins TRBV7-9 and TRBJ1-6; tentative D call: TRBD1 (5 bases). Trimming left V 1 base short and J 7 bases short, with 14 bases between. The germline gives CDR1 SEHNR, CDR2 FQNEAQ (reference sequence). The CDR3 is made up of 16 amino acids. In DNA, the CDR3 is TGTGCCAGCAGCTTAGGCGCAGGGCGGCAGAATTCACCCCTCCACTTT. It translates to CASSLGAGRQNSPLHF.

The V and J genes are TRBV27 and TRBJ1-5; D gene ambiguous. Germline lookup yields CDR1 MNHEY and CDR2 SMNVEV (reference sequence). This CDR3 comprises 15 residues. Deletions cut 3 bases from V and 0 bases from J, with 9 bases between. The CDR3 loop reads CASSLVRDSNQPQHF. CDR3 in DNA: TGTGCCAGCAGTTTGGTCCGGGATAGCAATCAGCCCCAGCATTTT.

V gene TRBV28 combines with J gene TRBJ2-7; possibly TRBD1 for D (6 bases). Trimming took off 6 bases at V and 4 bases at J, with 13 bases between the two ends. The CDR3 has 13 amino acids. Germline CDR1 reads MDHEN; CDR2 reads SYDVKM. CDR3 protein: CASSSGGIYEQYF. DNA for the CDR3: TGTGCCAGCAGCAGTGGGGGCATATACGAGCAGTACTTC.

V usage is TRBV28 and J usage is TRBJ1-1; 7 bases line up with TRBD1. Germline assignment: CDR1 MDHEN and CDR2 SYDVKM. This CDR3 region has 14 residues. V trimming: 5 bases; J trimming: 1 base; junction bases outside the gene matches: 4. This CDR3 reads CASSEWTGNTEAFF. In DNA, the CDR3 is TGTGCCAGCAGTGAATGGACAGGGAACACTGAAGCTTTCTTT.